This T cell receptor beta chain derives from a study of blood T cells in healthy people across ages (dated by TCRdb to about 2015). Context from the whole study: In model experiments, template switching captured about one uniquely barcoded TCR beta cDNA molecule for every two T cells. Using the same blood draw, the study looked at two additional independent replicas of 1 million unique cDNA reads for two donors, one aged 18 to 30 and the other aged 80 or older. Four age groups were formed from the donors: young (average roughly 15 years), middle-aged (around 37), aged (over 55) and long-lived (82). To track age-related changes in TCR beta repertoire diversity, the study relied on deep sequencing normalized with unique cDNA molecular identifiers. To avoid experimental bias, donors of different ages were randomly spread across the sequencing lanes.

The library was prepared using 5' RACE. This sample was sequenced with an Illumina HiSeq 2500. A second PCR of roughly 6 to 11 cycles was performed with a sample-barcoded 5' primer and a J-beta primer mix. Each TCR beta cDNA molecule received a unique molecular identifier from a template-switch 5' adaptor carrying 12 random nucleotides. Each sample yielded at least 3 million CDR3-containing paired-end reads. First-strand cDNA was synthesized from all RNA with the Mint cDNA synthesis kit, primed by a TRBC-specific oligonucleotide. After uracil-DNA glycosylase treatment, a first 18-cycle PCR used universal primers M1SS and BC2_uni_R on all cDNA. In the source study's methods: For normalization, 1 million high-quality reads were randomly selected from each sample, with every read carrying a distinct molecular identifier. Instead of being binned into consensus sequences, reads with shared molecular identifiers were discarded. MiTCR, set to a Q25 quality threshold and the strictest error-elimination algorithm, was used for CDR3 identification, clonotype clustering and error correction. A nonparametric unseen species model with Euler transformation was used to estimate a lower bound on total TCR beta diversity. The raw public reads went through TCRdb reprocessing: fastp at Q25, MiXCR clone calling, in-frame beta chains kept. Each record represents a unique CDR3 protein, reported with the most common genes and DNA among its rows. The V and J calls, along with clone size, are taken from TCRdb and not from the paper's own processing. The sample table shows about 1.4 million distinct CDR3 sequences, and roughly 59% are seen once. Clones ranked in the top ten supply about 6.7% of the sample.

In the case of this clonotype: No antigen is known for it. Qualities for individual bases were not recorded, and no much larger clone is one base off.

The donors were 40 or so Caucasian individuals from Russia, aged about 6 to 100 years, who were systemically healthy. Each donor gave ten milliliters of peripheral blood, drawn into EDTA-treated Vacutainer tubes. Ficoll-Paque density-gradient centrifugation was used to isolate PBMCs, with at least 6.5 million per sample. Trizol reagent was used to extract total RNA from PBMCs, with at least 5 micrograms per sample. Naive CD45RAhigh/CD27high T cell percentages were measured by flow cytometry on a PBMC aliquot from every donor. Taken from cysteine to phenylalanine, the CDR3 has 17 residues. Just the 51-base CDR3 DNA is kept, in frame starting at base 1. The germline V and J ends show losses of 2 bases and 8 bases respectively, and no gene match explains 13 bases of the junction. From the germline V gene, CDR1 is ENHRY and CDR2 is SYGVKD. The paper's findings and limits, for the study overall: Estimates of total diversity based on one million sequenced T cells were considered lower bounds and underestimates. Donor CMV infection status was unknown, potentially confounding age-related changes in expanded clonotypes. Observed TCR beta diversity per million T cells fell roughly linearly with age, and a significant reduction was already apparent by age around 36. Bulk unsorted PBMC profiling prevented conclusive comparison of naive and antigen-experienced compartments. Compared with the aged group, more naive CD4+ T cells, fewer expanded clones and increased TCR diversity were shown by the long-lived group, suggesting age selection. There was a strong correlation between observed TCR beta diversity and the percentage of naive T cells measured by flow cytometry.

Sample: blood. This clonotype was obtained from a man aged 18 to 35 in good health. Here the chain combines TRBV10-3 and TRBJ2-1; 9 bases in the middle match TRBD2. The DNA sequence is TGTGCCATCAGTGAGCTCCAACCCGGGACTAGCTTACATGAGCAGTTCTTC. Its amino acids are CAISELQPGTSLHEQFF.